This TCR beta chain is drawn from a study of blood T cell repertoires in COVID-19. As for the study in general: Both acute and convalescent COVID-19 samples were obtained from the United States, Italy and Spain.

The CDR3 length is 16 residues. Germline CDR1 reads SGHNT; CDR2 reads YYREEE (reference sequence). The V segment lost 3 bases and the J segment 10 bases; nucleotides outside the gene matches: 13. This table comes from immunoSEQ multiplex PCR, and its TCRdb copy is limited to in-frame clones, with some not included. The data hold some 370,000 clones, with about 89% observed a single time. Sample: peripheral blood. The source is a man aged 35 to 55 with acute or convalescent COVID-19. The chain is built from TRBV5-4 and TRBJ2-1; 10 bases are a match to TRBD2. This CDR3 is CASSSGSGRASLEQFF. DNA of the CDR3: TGTGCCAGCAGCTCGGGAAGCGGGAGGGCTTCCCTGGAGCAGTTCTTC.